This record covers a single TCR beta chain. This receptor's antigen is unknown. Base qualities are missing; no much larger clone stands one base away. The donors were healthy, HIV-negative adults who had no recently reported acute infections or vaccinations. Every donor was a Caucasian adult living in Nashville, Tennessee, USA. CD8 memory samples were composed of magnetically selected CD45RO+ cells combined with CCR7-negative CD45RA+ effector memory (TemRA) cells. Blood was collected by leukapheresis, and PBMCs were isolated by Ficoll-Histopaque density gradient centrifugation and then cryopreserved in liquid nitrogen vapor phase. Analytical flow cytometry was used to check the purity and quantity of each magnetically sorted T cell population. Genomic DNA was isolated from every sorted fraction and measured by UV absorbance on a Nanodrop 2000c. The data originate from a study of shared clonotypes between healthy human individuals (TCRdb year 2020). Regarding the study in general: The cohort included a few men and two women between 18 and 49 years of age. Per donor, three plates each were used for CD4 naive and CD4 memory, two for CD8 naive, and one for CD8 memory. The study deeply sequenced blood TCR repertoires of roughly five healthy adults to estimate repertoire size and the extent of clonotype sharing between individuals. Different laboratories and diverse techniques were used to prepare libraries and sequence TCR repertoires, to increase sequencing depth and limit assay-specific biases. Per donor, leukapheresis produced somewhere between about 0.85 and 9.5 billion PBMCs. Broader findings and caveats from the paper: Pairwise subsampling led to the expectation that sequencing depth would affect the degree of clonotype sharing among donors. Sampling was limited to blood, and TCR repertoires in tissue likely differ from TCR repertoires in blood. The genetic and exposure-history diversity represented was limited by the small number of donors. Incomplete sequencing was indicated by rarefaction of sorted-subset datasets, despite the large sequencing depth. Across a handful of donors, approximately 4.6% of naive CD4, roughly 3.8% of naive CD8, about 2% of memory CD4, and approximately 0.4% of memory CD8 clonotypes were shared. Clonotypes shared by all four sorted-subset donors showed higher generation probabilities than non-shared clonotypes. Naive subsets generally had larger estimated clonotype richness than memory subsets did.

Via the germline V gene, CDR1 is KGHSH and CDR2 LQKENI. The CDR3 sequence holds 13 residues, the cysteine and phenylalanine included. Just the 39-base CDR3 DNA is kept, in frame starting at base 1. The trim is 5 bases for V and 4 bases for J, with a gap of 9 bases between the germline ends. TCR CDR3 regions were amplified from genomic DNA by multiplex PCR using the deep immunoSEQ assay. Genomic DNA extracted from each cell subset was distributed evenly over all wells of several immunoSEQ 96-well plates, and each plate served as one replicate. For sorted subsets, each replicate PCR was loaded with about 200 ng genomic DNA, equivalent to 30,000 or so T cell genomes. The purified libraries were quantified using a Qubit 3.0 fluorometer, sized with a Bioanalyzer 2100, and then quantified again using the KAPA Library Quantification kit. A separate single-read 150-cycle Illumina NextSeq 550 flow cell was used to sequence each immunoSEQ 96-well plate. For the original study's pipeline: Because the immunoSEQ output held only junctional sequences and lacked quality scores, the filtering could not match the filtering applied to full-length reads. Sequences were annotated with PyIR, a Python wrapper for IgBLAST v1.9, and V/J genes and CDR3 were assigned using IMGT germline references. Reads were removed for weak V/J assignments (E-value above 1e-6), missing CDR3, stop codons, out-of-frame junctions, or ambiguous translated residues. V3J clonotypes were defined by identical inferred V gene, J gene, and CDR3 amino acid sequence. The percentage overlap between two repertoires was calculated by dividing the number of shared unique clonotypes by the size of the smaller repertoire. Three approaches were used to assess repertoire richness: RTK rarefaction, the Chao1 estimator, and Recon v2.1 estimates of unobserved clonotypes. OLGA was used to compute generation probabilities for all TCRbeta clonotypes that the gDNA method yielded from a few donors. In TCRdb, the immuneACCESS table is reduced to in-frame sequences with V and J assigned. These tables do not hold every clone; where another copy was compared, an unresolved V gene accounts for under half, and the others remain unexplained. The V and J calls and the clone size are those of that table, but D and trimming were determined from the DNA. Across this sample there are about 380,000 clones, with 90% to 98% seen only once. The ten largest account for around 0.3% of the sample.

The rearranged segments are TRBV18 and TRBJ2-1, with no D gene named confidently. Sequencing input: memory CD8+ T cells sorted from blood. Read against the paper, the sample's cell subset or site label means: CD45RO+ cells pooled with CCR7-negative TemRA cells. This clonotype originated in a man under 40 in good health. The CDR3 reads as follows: CASSVDAYNEQFF. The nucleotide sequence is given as TGTGCCAGCTCAGTAGACGCGTACAATGAGCAGTTCTTC.